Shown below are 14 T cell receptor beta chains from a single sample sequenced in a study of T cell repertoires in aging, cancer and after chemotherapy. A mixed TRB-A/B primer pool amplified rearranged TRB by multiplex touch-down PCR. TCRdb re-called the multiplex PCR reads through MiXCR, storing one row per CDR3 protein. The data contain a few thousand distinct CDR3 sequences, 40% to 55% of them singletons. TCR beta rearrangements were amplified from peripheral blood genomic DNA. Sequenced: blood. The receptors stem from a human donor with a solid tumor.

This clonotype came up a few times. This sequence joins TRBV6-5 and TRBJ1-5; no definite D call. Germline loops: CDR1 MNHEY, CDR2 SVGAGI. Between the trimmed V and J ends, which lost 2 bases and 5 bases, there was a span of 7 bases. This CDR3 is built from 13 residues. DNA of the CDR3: TGTGCCAGCAGTTACGGAAGGGATCAGCCCCAGCATTTT. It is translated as CASSYGRDQPQHF.

The CDR3: CASSTGQSTEAFF. In nucleotides, the CDR3 is TGTGCCAGCTCAACGGGGCAGAGCACTGAAGCTTTCTTT. The chain couples TRBV18 to TRBJ1-1, with D perhaps matching TRBD1 (5 bases). V shed 5 bases and J shed 4 bases, with 11 bases lying between them. This CDR3 comprises 13 residues. Germline CDR1 and CDR2: KGHSH and LQKENI.

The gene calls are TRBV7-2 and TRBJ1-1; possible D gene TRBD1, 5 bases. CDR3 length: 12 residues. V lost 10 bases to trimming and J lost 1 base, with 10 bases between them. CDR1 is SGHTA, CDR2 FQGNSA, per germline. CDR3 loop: CATGQPNTEAFF. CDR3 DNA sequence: TGTGCCACCGGACAACCGAACACTGAAGCTTTCTTT.

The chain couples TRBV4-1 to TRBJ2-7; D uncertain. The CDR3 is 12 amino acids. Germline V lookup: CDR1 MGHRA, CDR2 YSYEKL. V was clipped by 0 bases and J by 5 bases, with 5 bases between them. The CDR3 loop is CASSQDWNEQYF. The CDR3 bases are TGCGCCAGCAGCCAAGACTGGAACGAGCAGTACTTC.

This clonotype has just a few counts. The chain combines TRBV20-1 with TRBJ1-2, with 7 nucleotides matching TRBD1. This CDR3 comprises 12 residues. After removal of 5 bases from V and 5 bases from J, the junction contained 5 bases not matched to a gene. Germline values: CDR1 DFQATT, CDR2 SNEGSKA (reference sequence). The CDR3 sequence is CSARQGGYGYTF. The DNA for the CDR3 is TGCAGTGCTCGACAGGGAGGTTATGGCTACACCTTC.

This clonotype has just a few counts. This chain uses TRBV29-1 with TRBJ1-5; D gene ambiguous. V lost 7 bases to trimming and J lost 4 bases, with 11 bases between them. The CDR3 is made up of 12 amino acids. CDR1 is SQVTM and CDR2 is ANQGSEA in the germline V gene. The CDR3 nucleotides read TGCAGCGCCGGCGGAGGAAATCAGCCCCAGCATTTT. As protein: CSAGGGNQPQHF.

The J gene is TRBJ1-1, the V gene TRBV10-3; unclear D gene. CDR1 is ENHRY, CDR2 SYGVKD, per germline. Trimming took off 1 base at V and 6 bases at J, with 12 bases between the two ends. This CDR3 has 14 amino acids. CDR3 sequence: CAISELGSSAEAFF. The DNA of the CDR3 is TGTGCCATCAGTGAGTTGGGTAGTAGCGCTGAAGCTTTCTTT.

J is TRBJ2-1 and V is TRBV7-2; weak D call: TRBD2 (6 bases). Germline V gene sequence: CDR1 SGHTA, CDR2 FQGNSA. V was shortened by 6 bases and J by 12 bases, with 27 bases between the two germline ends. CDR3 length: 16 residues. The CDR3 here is CASRRLTKSDYPWQFF. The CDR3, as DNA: TGTGCCAGCAGGCGATTAACGAAATCGGACTACCCTTGGCAGTTCTTC. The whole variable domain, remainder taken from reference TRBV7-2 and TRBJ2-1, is GAGVSQSPSNKVTEKGKDVELRCDPISGHTALYWYRQSLGQGLEFLIYFQGNSAPDKSGLPSDRFSAERTGGSVSTLTIQRTQQEDSAVYLCASRRLTKSDYPWQFFGPGTRLTVL.

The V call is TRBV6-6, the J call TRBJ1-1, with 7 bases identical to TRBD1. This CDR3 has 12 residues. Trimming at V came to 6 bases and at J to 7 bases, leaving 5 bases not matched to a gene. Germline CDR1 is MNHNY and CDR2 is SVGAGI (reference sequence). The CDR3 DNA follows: TGTGCCAGCAGACTCCGACAGGGTGAAGCTTTCTTT. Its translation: CASRLRQGEAFF.

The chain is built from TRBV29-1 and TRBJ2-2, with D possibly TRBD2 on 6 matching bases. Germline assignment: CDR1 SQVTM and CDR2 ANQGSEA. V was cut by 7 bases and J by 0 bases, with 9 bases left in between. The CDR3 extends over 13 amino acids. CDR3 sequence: CSASVANTGELFF. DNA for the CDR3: TGCAGCGCTAGCGTTGCGAACACCGGGGAGCTGTTTTTT.

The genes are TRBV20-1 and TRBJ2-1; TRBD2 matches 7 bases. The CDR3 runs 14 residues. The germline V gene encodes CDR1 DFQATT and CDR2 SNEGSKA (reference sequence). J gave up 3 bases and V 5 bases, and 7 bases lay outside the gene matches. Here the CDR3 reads CSAFSGSGYNEQFF. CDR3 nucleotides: TGCAGTGCTTTTAGCGGGTCTGGCTACAATGAGCAGTTCTTC.

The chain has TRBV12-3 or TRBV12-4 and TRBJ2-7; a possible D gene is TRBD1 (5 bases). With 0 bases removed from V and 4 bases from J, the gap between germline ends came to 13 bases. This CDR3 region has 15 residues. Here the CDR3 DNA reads TGTGCCAGCAGTTTAGCGGCAGGACAAGGGTACGAGCAGTACTTC. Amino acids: CASSLAAGQGYEQYF.

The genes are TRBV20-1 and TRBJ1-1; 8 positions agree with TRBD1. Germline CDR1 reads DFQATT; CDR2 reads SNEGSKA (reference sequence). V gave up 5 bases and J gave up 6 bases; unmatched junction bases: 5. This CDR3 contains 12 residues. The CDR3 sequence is CSAGGQGSEAFF. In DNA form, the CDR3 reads TGCAGTGCTGGAGGACAGGGCTCTGAAGCTTTCTTT.

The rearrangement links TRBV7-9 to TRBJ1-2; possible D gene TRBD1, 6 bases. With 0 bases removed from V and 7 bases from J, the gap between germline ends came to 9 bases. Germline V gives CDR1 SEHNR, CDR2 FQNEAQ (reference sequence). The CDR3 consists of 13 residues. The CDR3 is CASSLAGALGYTF. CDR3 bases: TGTGCCAGCAGCTTAGCGGGGGCGCTTGGCTACACCTTC. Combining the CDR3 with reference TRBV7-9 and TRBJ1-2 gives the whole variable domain DTGVSQNPRHKITKRGQNVTFRCDPISEHNRLYWYRQTLGQGPEFLTYFQNEAQLEKSRLLSDRFSAERPKGSFSTLEIQRTEQGDSAMYLCASSLAGALGYTFGSGTRLTVV.